A single sample is the source of the 13 T cell receptor beta chains below, sequenced in a study of T cell responses to AZD1222 COVID-19 vaccine. Repertoires were generated with immunoSEQ multiplex PCR, while TCRdb's copy carries only in-frame clones and drops some. The sample carries about 35,000 clones, approximately 86% recorded once. The sample here was peripheral blood, taken on day 0 of AZD1222 vaccination. These receptors all come from an adult in good health.

The rearrangement joins TRBV28 to TRBJ1-2; TRBD1 is a possible D gene (6 bases). The V and J ends lost 6 bases and 8 bases respectively, with 16 bases between them. Per the germline V gene, CDR1 is MDHEN and CDR2 is SYDVKM. This CDR3 spans 13 amino acids. DNA for the CDR3: TGTGCCAGCAGCCCGGAGGGGGTTCGGGGCTACACCTTC. Translated, it gives CASSPEGVRGYTF.

V is TRBV6-2 or TRBV6-3 and J is TRBJ1-1; D unresolved. The CDR3 loop spans 13 amino acids. The V gene lost 2 bases and the J gene lost 3 bases, with 7 bases spanning the gap. CDR1 is MNHEY and CDR2 is SVGEGT in the germline V gene. CDR3 sequence reads: CASSYRVDTEAFF. Written as DNA, the CDR3 is TGTGCCAGCAGTTACAGGGTGGACACTGAAGCTTTCTTT.

The genes are TRBV28 and TRBJ1-4, with D possibly TRBD1 on 6 matching bases. The CDR3 length is 13 residues. V was clipped by 6 bases and J by 5 bases, with 10 bases between them. Looked up from germline, CDR1 is MDHEN and CDR2 is SYDVKM. The DNA of the CDR3 is TGTGCCAGCAGCAGGGGAGGGAATGAAAAACTGTTTTTT. Translating it yields CASSRGGNEKLFF.

The sample holds a few counts of this clone. Mismatch with germline at one junction end may stem from a read error. V gene TRBV2 combines with J gene TRBJ1-1; D perhaps matches TRBD1 (5 bases). CDR1 SNHLY and CDR2 FYNNEI come from the germline V gene. The CDR3 length is 13 residues. The CDR3 nucleotides are TGTGCCAGCAGTGGGGGAGGCATCCGGGACCCTTGCTTT. It is translated as CASSGGGIRDPCF.

This sequence joins TRBV19 and TRBJ2-2; 9 nucleotides match TRBD1. CDR3 size: 14 residues. The germline V gene has CDR1 LNHDA and CDR2 SQIVND (reference sequence). Unmatched junction bases numbered 9, after V lost 7 bases and J lost 9 bases. The CDR3 sequence: CASMTGQGIRELFF. The CDR3 bases are TGTGCCAGTATGACGGGACAGGGTATAAGGGAGCTGTTTTTT.

The rearrangement uses TRBV27 and TRBJ1-2; a possible D gene is TRBD1 (6 bases). The CDR3 is 15 residues long. Germline CDR1 reads MNHEY; CDR2 reads SMNVEV (reference sequence). V lost 6 bases to trimming and J lost 1 base, with 15 bases between them. The CDR3: CASRIRTASNYGYTF. CDR3 DNA sequence: TGTGCCAGCAGGATAAGGACAGCGAGTAACTATGGCTACACCTTC.

The chain joins TRBV28 to TRBJ1-5; TRBD1 matches at 9 bases. Trimming took 11 bases from V and 0 from J; bases not matched to a gene: 5. The CDR3 totals 14 residues. Germline V gives CDR1 MDHEN, CDR2 SYDVKM. CDR3 amino acids: CAARDRDSNQPQHF. The CDR3 DNA reads TGTGCCGCCCGGGACAGGGATAGCAATCAGCCCCAGCATTTT.

This rearrangement joins TRBV7-3 to TRBJ2-6; D remains unclear. The germline V and J ends were trimmed by 3 bases and 0 bases, with 3 bases remaining between them. The CDR3 sequence is 14 residues long. The V gene's germline CDR1 is SGHTA and CDR2 FQGTGA. The DNA for the CDR3 is TGTGCCAGCAGCTTCTACTCTGGGGCCAACGTCCTGACTTTC. It encodes CASSFYSGANVLTF.

The rearrangement joins TRBV4-3 to TRBJ2-7; D gene unclear. Germline assignment: CDR1 LGHNA and CDR2 YSLEER. V lost 3 bases to trimming and J lost 3 bases, with 9 bases between them. The CDR3 consists of 13 residues. CDR3 region: CASSQVLDYEQYF. DNA of the CDR3: TGCGCCAGCAGCCAGGTGCTGGACTACGAGCAGTACTTC.

J is TRBJ1-1 and V is TRBV14; no clear D. Germline V gives CDR1 SGHDN, CDR2 FVKESK. The CDR3 loop spans 16 amino acids. The V end was cut by 3 bases, the J end by 0 bases, with 14 bases between. CDR3 amino acids: CASSQVEGRVNTEAFF. CDR3 coding DNA: TGTGCCAGCAGCCAGGTAGAGGGAAGGGTGAACACTGAAGCTTTCTTT.

The rearrangement joins TRBV6-4 to TRBJ2-2; no reliable D call. Between the trimmed V and J ends, which lost 2 bases and 6 bases, there was a span of 4 bases. This CDR3 is 12 amino acids long. Germline V gene lookup returns CDR1 MRHNA and CDR2 SNTAGT. CDR3 protein: CASSDGAGELFF. DNA for the CDR3: TGTGCCAGCAGTGACGGGGCCGGGGAGCTGTTTTTT.

V gene TRBV12-3 or TRBV12-4 combines with J gene TRBJ2-2; TRBD1 agrees at 10 bases. V trimming: 6 bases; J trimming: 8 bases; junction bases outside the gene matches: 3. The CDR3 length is 13 residues. The CDR3 nucleotides are TGTGCCAGCAGGGGGACAGGGGCAGGGGAGCTGTTTTTT. Translating gives CASRGTGAGELFF.

The rearrangement joins TRBV2 to TRBJ1-2; D not resolved. V dropped 5 bases and J dropped 4 bases, with 11 bases sitting between them. The germline CDR1 and CDR2 sequences are SNHLY and FYNNEI. This CDR3 spans 13 amino acids. The CDR3, as DNA: TGTGCCAGCAGTACACAGTCGGCCTATGGCTACACCTTC. Translated, it gives CASSTQSAYGYTF.